Sequencing of this T cell receptor beta chain was carried out in a study of T cells in Graves' hyperthyroidism and ophthalmopathy. This clonotype was recorded many times. Authors of the study amplified TCR beta CDR3 regions from RNA transcripts. The HTBI primer set drove a first-round RT-PCR of the TCR CDR3. TCRdb reprocessed the multiplex PCR reads with MiXCR, giving one entry per CDR3 protein. The table has some 620,000 distinct CDR3 sequences, 15% to 20% seen once; the top ten hold approximately 3.8%. This receptor was obtained from a woman in her twenties or thirties with Graves' hyperthyroidism. Sequencing was carried out using blood.

The CDR3 DNA reads TGCAGCGCCGTGAGGACAGGGAGTCCAGATACGCAGTATTTT. This sequence encodes CSAVRTGSPDTQYF. The chain joins TRBV29-1 to TRBJ2-3; the match to TRBD1 covers 8 bases. The CDR3 totals 14 residues. The trim removed 7 bases at V and 4 bases at J, leaving 10 bases unmatched. Germline CDR1 reads SQVTM; CDR2 reads ANQGSEA.